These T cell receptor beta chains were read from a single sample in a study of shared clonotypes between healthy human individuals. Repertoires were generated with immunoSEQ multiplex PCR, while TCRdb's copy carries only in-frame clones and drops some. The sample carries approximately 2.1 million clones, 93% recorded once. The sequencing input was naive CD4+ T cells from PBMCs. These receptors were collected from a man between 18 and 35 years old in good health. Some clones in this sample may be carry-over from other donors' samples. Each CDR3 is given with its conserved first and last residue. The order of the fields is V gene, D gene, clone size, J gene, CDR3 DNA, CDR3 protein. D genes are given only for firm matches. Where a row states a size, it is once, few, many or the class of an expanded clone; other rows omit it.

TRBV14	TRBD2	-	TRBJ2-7	TGTGCCAGCAGCCAAGGGACCTACCTAGCGGGTTCCAACGAGCAGTACTTC	CASSQGTYLAGSNEQYF
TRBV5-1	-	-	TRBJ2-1	TGCGCCAGCAGCTCCTCCCAGGGTGAGCAGTTCTTC	CASSSSQGEQFF
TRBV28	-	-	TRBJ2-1	TGTGCCAGCAGTTTGAATGGGTACAATGAGCAGTTCTTC	CASSLNGYNEQFF
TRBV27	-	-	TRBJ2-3	TGTGCCAGCAGTCCACGGAGGAGCACAGATACGCAGTATTTT	CASSPRRSTDTQYF
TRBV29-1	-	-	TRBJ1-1	TGCAGCGTTGAAGTATTCGTCGGCAGCTTGAACACTGAAGCTTTCTTT	CSVEVFVGSLNTEAFF
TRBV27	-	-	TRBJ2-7	TGTGCCAGCAGCCGTATAGGGGGACAACGCTACGAGCAGTACTTC	CASSRIGGQRYEQYF
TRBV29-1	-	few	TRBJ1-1	TGCAGCGTTGAAACGGGGCAGCTGACCGAAGCTTTCTTT	CSVETGQLTEAFF
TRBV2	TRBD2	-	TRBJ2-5	TGTGCCAGCAGTGAACGGACTAGCGGTGAGACCCAGTACTTC	CASSERTSGETQYF
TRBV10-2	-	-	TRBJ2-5	TGCGCCAGCAGGGTTGGAGAGACCCAGTACTTC	CASRVGETQYF
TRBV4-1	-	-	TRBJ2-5	TGCGCCAGCAGCCAGAGGGCACAGAGCCAAGAGACCCAGTACTTC	CASSQRAQSQETQYF
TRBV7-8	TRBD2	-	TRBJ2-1	TGTGCCAGCAGCGCGACTAGCGACAATGAGCAGTTCTTC	CASSATSDNEQFF
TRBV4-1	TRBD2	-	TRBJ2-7	TGCGCCAGCAGCCATCGAGCACTAGCGGGAGAGCCGGGTACCTACGAGCAGTACTTC	CASSHRALAGEPGTYEQYF
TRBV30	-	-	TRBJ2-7	TGTGCCTGGAGGATGGCAGGCCAGCAGTACTTC	CAWRMAGQQYF
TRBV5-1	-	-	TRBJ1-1	TGCGCCAGCAGTTGGGCATCTAACACTGAAGCTTTCTTT	CASSWASNTEAFF
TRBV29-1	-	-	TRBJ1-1	TGCAGCGTCGCATTCGGGGGGCAGAACACTGAAGCTTTCTTT	CSVAFGGQNTEAFF